This TCR beta chain appears in the sequencing data of a study of T cells in Graves' hyperthyroidism and ophthalmopathy. Overall study findings and caveats: It was a median about 6 months before onset that the model predicted ophthalmopathy. Using 13 V-J features, a model discriminated ophthalmopathy from stable hyperthyroidism. Most clonotypes expanded in the thyroid (above 0.001) were also present in blood.

Amplification of TCR beta CDR3 regions was performed using RNA transcripts as template. The primer set for the first-round RT-PCR of the TCR CDR3 was HTBI. TCRdb reprocessed the multiplex PCR reads with MiXCR, giving one entry per CDR3 protein. This repertoire shows over 700,000 distinct CDR3 sequences, around 40% found once; its top ten account for roughly 30%. Diagnoses rested on clinical symptoms, serum thyroxine and TRAb, thyroid ultrasound and orbital computed tomography. On this clonotype itself: Its antigen is not identified.

The receptor was isolated from a middle-aged woman with Graves' hyperthyroidism. The sequencing input was blood.

The CDR3 DNA is TGTGCCAGCAGCCCACAGGGAATTGGAAACACCATATATTTT. Encoded protein: CASSPQGIGNTIYF. The rearrangement links TRBV11-2 to TRBJ1-3; D is perhaps TRBD1 (6 bases). The CDR3 is 14 residues long. Germline loops: CDR1 SGHAT, CDR2 FQNNGV. The V and J ends lost 5 bases and 3 bases respectively, with 11 bases between them.